Sequencing of this T cell receptor (beta chain) was carried out in a study of blood T cells in healthy people across ages. This CDR3 has 16 residues. CDR1 is SEHNR and CDR2 is FQNEAQ in the germline V gene (reference sequence). Trimming cost V 0 bases and J 6 bases, with 15 bases left between them. Through a sample-barcoded 5' primer and a J-beta primer mix, a second PCR was run for roughly 7 to 12 cycles. MiXCR, applied by TCRdb to the 5' RACE reads, yields one record per CDR3 protein. The sample includes 1.5 million to 2 million distinct CDR3 sequences, around 50% of them seen just once. The clonotype comes from a woman in her 40s in good health. The specimen was blood. This chain joins TRBV7-9 and TRBJ2-4; no reliable D call. The DNA for the CDR3 is TGTGCCAGCAGCTTAGCAACAGTCCTTAACGGAAACATTCAGTACTTC. This translates into CASSLATVLNGNIQYF.